This is a list of T cell receptor beta chains from one sample in a study of T cell responses to AZD1222 COVID-19 vaccine. Clones were sequenced by immunoSEQ multiplex PCR, and TCRdb holds only the in-frame ones, with some missing. The data show fewer than 110,000 clones, with 90% seen just once and approximately 1.2% held by the top ten. Sequencing was performed on peripheral blood, taken on day 0 of AZD1222 vaccination. The origin of the receptors is an adult in good health. The CDR3 runs from the conserved cysteine through the conserved F or W. The D gene is left open where the match is weak. Part of the rows lack a size; the others show once, few, many or a class for expanded clones.

abundance	j_gene	v_gene	d_gene	CDR3aa	CDR3nt
.	TRBJ2-7	TRBV4-1	TRBD1	CASSQTGTGGYEQYF	TGCGCCAGCAGCCAAACCGGGACAGGGGGCTACGAGCAGTACTTC
.	TRBJ2-2	TRBV2	TRBD1	CAISSGTDYTGELFF	TGTGCCATCAGCTCCGGGACAGATTACACCGGGGAGCTGTTTTTT
.	TRBJ1-4	TRBV3-1/TRBV3-2	.	CASSGVHEKLFF	TGTGCCAGCAGCGGGGTGCATGAAAAACTGTTTTTT
.	TRBJ2-5	TRBV21-1	.	CASSKQSFRDREETQYF	TGTGCCAGCAGCAAACAAAGTTTCCGGGACAGAGAAGAGACCCAGTACTTC
.	TRBJ1-2	TRBV7-8	.	CASSFMDTEWYGYTF	TGTGCCAGCAGCTTTATGGACACGGAGTGGTACGGCTACACCTTC
few	TRBJ2-3	TRBV5-1	TRBD2	CASSLAGGDTQYF	TGCGCCAGCAGCTTGGCCGGGGGGGATACGCAGTATTTT
.	TRBJ1-6	TRBV28	TRBD1	CASSPWTGESSPLHF	TGTGCCAGCAGCCCTTGGACAGGGGAGAGTTCACCCCTCCACTTT
.	TRBJ2-3	TRBV29-1	TRBD2	CSVVGRGGTDTQYF	TGCAGCGTTGTGGGGCGGGGGGGCACAGATACGCAGTATTTT
.	TRBJ2-1	TRBV6-5	.	CASSYTRSYNEQFF	TGTGCCAGCAGTTACACCCGCTCCTACAATGAGCAGTTCTTC
.	TRBJ1-1	TRBV4-1	.	CASSHTTGSEAFF	TGCGCCAGCAGCCACACTACGGGCAGTGAAGCTTTCTTT
once	TRBJ2-7	TRBV2	.	CASSPDRTEQYF	TGTGCCAGCAGTCCGGACCGCACGGAGCAGTACTTC
.	TRBJ1-4	TRBV7-9	.	CASSLGLQGTNEKLFF	TGTGCCAGCAGCTTAGGGTTGCAGGGCACTAATGAAAAACTGTTTTTT
.	TRBJ1-1	TRBV4-1	TRBD1	CASSQVPGQGVNTEAFF	TGCGCCAGCAGCCAGGTCCCGGGACAGGGAGTTAACACTGAAGCTTTCTTT
.	TRBJ2-5	TRBV2	.	CASSNRAGRLETQYF	TGTGCCAGCAGCAACCGGGCAGGGCGGTTAGAGACCCAGTACTTC
.	TRBJ2-5	TRBV20-1	TRBD2	CSASRLAGARETQYF	TGCAGTGCTAGTAGGCTAGCGGGGGCGAGGGAGACCCAGTACTTC
medium-sized	TRBJ2-6	TRBV6-5	.	CASRTGANVLTF	TGTGCCAGCAGGACTGGGGCCAACGTCCTGACTTTC
.	TRBJ2-7	TRBV2	.	CASTGDTYEQYF	TGTGCCAGCACAGGGGATACCTACGAGCAGTACTTC
once	TRBJ1-5	TRBV2	.	CASSDMGNRNQPQHF	TGTGCCAGCAGTGATATGGGAAATCGCAATCAGCCCCAGCATTTT
.	TRBJ2-3	TRBV4-1	.	CASSQPDADTQYF	TGCGCCAGCAGCCAACCCGACGCGGATACGCAGTATTTT
.	TRBJ2-1	TRBV21-1	.	CASSKKGQGQNNEQFF	TGTGCCAGCAGCAAAAAGGGACAGGGACAAAACAATGAGCAGTTCTTC
.	TRBJ2-7	TRBV19	.	CASRRTSGWRNEQYF	TGTGCCAGTAGGAGGACATCAGGGTGGCGCAACGAGCAGTACTTC
.	TRBJ1-2	TRBV5-6	.	CASSLAAGGYTF	TGTGCCAGCAGCTTGGCAGCAGGAGGCTACACCTTC
few	TRBJ1-1	TRBV3-1/TRBV3-2	.	CASSQGQVGLAFF	TGTGCCAGCAGCCAAGGACAGGTTGGACTTGCTTTCTTT
.	TRBJ2-7	TRBV5-1	TRBD1	CASSTGTGISYEQYF	TGCGCCAGCAGTACCGGGACAGGGATATCCTACGAGCAGTACTTC
.	TRBJ2-2	TRBV12-3/TRBV12-4	.	CASSLLYPGELFF	TGTGCCAGCAGTTTACTTTACCCCGGGGAGCTGTTTTTT
.	TRBJ1-2	TRBV19	TRBD1	CASSTTGGDGYTF	TGTGCCAGTAGTACTACAGGGGGCGATGGCTACACCTTC